At least ten counts were recorded for the clone carrying this T cell receptor beta chain. As yet, its antigen is unknown. TCRdb re-called the 5' RACE reads with MiXCR, one entry per CDR3 protein. The table includes 85,000 to 90,000 distinct CDR3 sequences, roughly 3.5% detected once. These data come from a study of neurological immune-mediated disorders. Across the study: Secondary progressive cases numbered 3 among the 35 or so multiple sclerosis patients, while the other 31 were relapsing-remitting. Findings and limits, study-wide: Sharing of CDR3 amino acid sequences among expanded clones across subjects was absent, suggesting private repertoires in all groups.

Germline V gene lookup returns CDR1 DFQATT and CDR2 SNEGSKA (reference sequence). This CDR3 is built from 13 residues. V was trimmed by 1 base and J by 1 base, leaving 5 bases between them. The receptor comes from a woman aged 45-59 years with multiple sclerosis. The rearrangement links TRBV20-1 to TRBJ1-3; D uncertain. The sample was PBMCs. The CDR3 loop reads CSARVRSGNTIYF. Here the CDR3 DNA reads TGCAGTGCTAGAGTTAGATCTGGAAACACCATATATTTT.